This T cell receptor beta chain appears in the sequencing data of a study of post-analysis software for immune sequencing data. Study-wide points: Comparison of patients with controls showed 4 to 6 TRBV segments more frequent in patients, TRBV5-6, TRBV5-1 and TRBV20-1 among them.

A note on this clonotype: What it binds is unknown.

The TCR beta cDNA libraries carried unique molecular identifiers. MiXCR was run by TCRdb on the PCR reads, yielding one entry per CDR3 protein. The data contain 380,000 or so distinct CDR3 sequences, approximately 38% of them singletons. The CDR3 is 14 amino acids. After removal of 5 bases from V and 5 bases from J, the junction contained 5 bases not matched to a gene. Sequencing used blood. This TCR came from a girl aged 5 to 17 with multiple sclerosis. The chain recombines TRBV12-3 or TRBV12-4 with TRBJ2-1; 8 bases match TRBD1. CDR3 DNA: TGTGCCAGCAGTCCGATGACAGGGGACAATGAGCAGTTCTTC. Translation: CASSPMTGDNEQFF.